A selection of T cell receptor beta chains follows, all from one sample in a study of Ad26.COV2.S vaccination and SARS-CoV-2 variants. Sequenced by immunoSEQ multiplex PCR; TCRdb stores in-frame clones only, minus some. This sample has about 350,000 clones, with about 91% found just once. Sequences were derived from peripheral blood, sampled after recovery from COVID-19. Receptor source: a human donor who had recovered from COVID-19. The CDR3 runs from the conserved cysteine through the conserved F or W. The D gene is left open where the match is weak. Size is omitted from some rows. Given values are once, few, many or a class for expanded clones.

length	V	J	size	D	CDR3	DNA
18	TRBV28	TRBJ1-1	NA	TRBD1	CASSFDGQVILGSTEAFF	TGTGCCAGCAGTTTCGATGGACAGGTGATTTTGGGGAGCACTGAAGCTTTCTTT
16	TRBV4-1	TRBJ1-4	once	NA	CASSQTTGRPNEKLFF	TGCGCCAGCAGCCAAACTACGGGACGCCCTAATGAAAAACTGTTTTTT
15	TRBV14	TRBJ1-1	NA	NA	CASSQSRGLNTEAFF	TGTGCCAGCAGCCAAAGCCGGGGCCTGAACACTGAAGCTTTCTTT
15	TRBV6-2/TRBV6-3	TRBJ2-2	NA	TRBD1	CASSGQDKNTGELFF	TGTGCCAGCAGTGGACAGGACAAGAACACCGGGGAGCTGTTTTTT
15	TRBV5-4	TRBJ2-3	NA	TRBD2	CASSSGTTSTDTQYF	TGTGCCAGCAGTTCGGGGACTACCAGCACAGATACGCAGTATTTT
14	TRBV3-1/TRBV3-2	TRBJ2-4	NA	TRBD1	CASSHGTGKDIQYF	TGTGCCAGCAGCCACGGGACAGGGAAGGACATTCAGTACTTC
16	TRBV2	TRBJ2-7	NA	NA	CASSEFLGWSSYEQYF	TGTGCCAGCAGTGAGTTTCTTGGTTGGAGCTCCTACGAGCAGTACTTC
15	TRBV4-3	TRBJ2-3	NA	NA	CASSQVGRDTDTQYF	TGCGCCAGCAGCCAAGTGGGACGAGATACAGATACGCAGTATTTT
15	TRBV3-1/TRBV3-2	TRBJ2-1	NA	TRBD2	CASSQALAGGGEQFF	TGTGCCAGCAGCCAAGCACTAGCGGGGGGAGGAGAGCAGTTCTTC
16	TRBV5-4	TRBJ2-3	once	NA	CASSWAGRLRGDTQYF	TGTGCCAGCAGCTGGGCGGGACGGCTAAGAGGAGATACGCAGTATTTT
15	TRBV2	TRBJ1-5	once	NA	CASSGSGYSNQPQHF	TGTGCCAGCAGTGGGTCAGGGTATAGCAATCAGCCCCAGCATTTT
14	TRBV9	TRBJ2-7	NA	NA	CASSVGVLAYEQYF	TGTGCCAGCAGCGTAGGGGTCCTAGCCTACGAGCAGTACTTC
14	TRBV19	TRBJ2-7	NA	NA	CASSIQESSYEQYF	TGTGCCAGTAGTATACAGGAGAGCTCCTACGAGCAGTACTTC
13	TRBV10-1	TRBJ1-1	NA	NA	CASSGGLNTEAFF	TGCGCCAGCAGTGGGGGCCTGAACACTGAAGCTTTCTTT
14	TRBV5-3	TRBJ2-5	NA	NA	CARSWWDWEETQYF	TGTGCCAGAAGCTGGTGGGACTGGGAAGAGACCCAGTACTTC
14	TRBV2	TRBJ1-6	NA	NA	CASSEGVSNSPLHF	TGTGCCAGCAGTGAGGGGGTCTCTAATTCACCCCTCCACTTT
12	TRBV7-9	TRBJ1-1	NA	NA	CASSRLSTEAFF	TGTGCCAGCAGCCGTTTGAGCACTGAAGCTTTCTTT
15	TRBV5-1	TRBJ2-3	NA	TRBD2	CASSLYGGSTDTQYF	TGCGCCAGCAGCTTGTACGGGGGGAGCACAGATACGCAGTATTTT
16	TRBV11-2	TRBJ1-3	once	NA	CASSLLATGYGNTIYF	TGTGCCAGCAGCTTATTGGCAACAGGGTACGGAAACACCATATATTTT
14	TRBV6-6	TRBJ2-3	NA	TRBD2	CASKRGVSTDTQYF	TGTGCCAGCAAACGGGGGGTAAGCACAGATACGCAGTATTTT
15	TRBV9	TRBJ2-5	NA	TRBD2	CASSVGVAGGETQYF	TGTGCCAGCAGCGTAGGCGTCGCGGGGGGGGAGACCCAGTACTTC
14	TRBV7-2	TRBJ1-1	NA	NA	CASSPLRVNTEAFF	TGTGCCAGCAGCCCTCTTAGGGTGAACACTGAAGCTTTCTTT
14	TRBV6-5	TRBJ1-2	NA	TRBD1	CASRNTGQGIGYTF	TGTGCCAGCCGCAATACGGGACAGGGAATTGGCTACACCTTC
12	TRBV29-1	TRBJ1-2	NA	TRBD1	CSAGTGAIGYTF	TGCAGCGCCGGGACAGGGGCGATTGGCTACACCTTC
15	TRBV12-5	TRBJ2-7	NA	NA	CASGWPPRGVREQYF	TGTGCTAGTGGTTGGCCCCCTCGCGGGGTAAGGGAGCAGTACTTC
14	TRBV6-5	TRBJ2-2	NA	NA	CASSRTEGNGELFF	TGTGCCAGCAGTCGTACGGAGGGGAACGGGGAGCTGTTTTTT
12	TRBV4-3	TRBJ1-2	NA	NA	CASSQDKDGYTF	TGCGCCAGCAGCCAAGATAAAGATGGCTACACCTTC
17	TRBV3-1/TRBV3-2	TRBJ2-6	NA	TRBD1	CASSQDRGDSGANVLTF	TGTGCCAGCAGCCAGGACAGGGGGGACTCTGGGGCCAACGTCCTGACTTTC
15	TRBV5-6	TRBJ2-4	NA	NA	CASSASQGDKNIQYF	TGTGCCAGCAGCGCGTCCCAGGGAGACAAAAACATTCAGTACTTC
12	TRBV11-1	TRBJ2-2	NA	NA	CASSSGGGELFF	TGTGCCAGCAGCTCGGGTGGGGGGGAGCTGTTTTTT
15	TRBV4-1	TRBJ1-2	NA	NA	CASSQQYGANYGYTF	TGCGCCAGCAGCCAACAGTACGGAGCTAACTATGGCTACACCTTC
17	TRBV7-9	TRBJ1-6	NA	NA	CASSLRRRDLGNSPLHF	TGTGCCAGCAGCTTAAGACGGAGGGACCTGGGTAATTCACCCCTCCACTTT
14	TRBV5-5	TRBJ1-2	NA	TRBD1	CASSSDRGGVGYTF	TGTGCCAGCAGCTCGGACAGGGGCGGTGTGGGCTACACCTTC